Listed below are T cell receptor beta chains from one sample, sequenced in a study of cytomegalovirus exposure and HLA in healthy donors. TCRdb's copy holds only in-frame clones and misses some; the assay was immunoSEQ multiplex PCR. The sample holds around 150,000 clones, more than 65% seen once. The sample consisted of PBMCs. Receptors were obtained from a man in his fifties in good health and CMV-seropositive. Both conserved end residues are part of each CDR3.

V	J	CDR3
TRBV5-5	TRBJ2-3	CASSLASLEGTQYF
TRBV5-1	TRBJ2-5	CASSLVAGAGGETQYF
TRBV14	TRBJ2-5	CASSQDFAVFQETQYF
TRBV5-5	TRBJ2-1	CASSKLAGIYNEQFF
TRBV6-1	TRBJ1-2	CASRQSRGYTF
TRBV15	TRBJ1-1	CATSRTGTGQAFF
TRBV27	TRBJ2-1	CASSSGRDVGEQFF
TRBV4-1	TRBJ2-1	CASSQERTSGRANEQFF
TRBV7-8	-	CASSPPPPSEQYF
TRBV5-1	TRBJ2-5	CASSSRDRSQETQYF
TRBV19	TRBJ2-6	CASSIQGRSGANVLTF
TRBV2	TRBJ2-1	CASSGATSGGGNEQFF
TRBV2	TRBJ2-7	CASMGDRGGYEQYF
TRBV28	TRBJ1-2	CASSIGSGYTF
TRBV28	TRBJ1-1	CASSFGENTEAFF
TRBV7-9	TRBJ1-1	CSSSYYTEAFF
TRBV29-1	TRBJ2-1	CSVQESYNEQFF
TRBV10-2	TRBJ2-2	CASTTRNTGELFF
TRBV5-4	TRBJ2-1	CASSKGTSGTYNEQFF
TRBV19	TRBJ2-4	CASSIPGNGAKNIQYF
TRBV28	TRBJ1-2	CASSYRGASYGYTF
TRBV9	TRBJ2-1	CASSGGLHEQFF
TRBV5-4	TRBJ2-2	CASSSPGQGNTGELFF
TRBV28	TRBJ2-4	CAARGYLNIQYF
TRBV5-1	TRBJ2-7	CASSQGLAGRAEQYF
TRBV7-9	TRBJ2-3	CASSFSGRITDTQYF
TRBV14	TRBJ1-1	CASSQQRDTEAFF
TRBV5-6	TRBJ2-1	CASSRQGLLDEQFF
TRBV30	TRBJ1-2	CAWKFRGGYTF
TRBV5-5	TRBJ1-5	CASSSGGIDQPQHF
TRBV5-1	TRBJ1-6	CASSLDRANSPLHF
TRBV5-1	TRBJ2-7	CASSLVGLGGAYEQYF
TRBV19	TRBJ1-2	CASSRPGLGYGYTF
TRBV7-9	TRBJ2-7	CASSLTGVGEQYF
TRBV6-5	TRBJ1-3	CASSRSSGNTIYF
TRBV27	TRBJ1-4	CASSLSGTVNEKLFF
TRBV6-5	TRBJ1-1	CASSYYFGDGTEAFF
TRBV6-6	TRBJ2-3	CASTKRGSDTDTQYF
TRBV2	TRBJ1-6	CASSERTVFTNSPLHF
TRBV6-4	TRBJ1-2	CASSVQGEGGYTF
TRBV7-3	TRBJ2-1	CASSLAGGNDEQFF
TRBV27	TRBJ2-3	CASMRFITDTQYF
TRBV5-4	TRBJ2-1	CASSTGQGGRDNEQFF
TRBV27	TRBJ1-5	CASSSGTGGDQPQHF
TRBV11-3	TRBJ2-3	CASSPTSGSRSDTQYF
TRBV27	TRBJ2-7	CASTRTGGAYEQYF
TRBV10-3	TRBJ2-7	CAISASSGTYEQYF
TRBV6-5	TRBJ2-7	CASSRTGAEQYF
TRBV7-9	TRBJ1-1	CSSSLQEEAFF
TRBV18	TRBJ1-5	CASSLGTGASQPQHF
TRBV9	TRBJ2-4	CASSSLAGAKNIQYF
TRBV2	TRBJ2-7	CASSAEDISYEQYF
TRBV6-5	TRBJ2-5	CASSSGSSVETQYF
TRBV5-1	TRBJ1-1	CASSLRGTEAFF
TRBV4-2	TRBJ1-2	CASSRSGTSFTEGYTF